This T cell receptor (beta chain) was sequenced for a study of blood T cell repertoires in COVID-19. This CDR3 contains 17 residues. In germline, CDR1 is LNHDA, CDR2 SQIVND (reference sequence). V trimming: 5 bases; J trimming: 5 bases; junction bases outside the gene matches: 16. This clone was observed once. This table comes from immunoSEQ multiplex PCR, and its TCRdb copy is limited to in-frame clones, with some not included. The table has a few hundred thousand clones, approximately 85% seen once; the top ten hold roughly 4%. This TCR was recovered from a woman aged 25 to 39 who had recovered from COVID-19. The sequencing sample was made of PBMCs or T cells enriched from blood (not recorded which). The rearrangement joins TRBV19 to TRBJ2-5, with 8 bases matching TRBD1. CDR3 protein: CASSAGQGPLGWETQYF. DNA of the CDR3: TGTGCCAGTAGTGCCGGACAGGGCCCCCTGGGATGGGAGACCCAGTACTTC.